This TCR beta chain was captured in a study of shared T cell receptors in the human thymus. CDR1 is PRHDT, CDR2 FYEKMQ, per germline (reference sequence). The CDR3 has 15 residues. V was trimmed by 5 bases and J by 2 bases, leaving 13 bases between them. The repertoire was sequenced with immunoSEQ multiplex PCR; TCRdb's copy has only in-frame clones and lacks some. The sample contains hundreds of thousands of clones, approximately 88% of which appear only once. The same sample was also used in a study of human thymus T cells. From that report: Thymus pieces cut out during corrective heart surgery were the tissue that was used. What appeared biased in thymic and blood repertoires was the usage of V and J genes. Among unrelated individuals, related research reported thymic repertoires that overlapped highly.

The TCR sequence derives from a boy in the first two years of life with a congenital heart defect. The sequencing input was thymocytes. The gene calls are TRBV13 and TRBJ1-3, with TRBD1 as a possible D gene (5 bases). The CDR3 here is CASSRTSGTGNTIYF. In DNA form, the CDR3 reads TGTGCCAGCAGCCGGACCTCAGGGACTGGAAACACCATATATTTT.